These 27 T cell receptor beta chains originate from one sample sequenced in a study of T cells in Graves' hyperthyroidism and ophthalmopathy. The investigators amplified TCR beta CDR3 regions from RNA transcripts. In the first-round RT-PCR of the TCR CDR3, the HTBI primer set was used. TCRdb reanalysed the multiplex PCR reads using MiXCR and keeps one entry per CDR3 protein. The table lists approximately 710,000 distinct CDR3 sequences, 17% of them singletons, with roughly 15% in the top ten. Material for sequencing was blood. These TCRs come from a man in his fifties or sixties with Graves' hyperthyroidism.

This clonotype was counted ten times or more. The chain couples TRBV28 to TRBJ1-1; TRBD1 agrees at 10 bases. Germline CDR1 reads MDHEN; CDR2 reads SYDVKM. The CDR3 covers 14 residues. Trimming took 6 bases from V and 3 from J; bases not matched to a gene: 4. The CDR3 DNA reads TGTGCCAGCAGCCCCGGGACAGGGGACACTGAAGCTTTCTTT. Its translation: CASSPGTGDTEAFF. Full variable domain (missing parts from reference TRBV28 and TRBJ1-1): DVKVTQSSRYLVKRTGEKVFLECVQDMDHENMFWYRQDPGLGLRLIYFSYDVKMKEKGDIPEGYSVSREKKERFSLILESASTNQTSMYLCASSPGTGDTEAFFGQGTRLTVV.

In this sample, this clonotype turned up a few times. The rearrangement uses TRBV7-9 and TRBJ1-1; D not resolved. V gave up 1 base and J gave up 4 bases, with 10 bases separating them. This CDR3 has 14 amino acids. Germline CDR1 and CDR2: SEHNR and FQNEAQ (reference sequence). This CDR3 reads CASSLVGVSTEAFF. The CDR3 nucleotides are TGTGCCAGCAGCTTAGTTGGGGTCTCCACTGAAGCTTTCTTT.

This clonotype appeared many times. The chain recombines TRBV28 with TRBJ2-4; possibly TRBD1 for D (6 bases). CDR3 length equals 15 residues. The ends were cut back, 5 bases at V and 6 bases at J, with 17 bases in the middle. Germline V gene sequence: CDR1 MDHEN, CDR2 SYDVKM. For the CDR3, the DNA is TGTGCCAGCAGTATTCCTCCGGGACAAGGAAACATTCAGTACTTC. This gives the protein CASSIPPGQGNIQYF.

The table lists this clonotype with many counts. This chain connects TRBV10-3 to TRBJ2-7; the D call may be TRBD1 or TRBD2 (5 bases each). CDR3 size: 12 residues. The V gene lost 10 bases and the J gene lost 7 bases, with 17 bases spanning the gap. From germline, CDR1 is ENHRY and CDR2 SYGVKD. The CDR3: CATRDLAGEQYF. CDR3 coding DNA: TGTGCCACCCGGGACCTCGCTGGGGAGCAGTACTTC.

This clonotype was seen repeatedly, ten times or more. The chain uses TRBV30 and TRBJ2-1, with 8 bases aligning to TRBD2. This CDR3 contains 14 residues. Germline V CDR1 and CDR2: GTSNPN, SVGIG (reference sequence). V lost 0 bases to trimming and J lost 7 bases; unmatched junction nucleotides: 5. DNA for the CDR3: TGTGCCTGGAGTGTAAGCGGGAGCAAGAATGAGCAGTTCTTC. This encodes CAWSVSGSKNEQFF.

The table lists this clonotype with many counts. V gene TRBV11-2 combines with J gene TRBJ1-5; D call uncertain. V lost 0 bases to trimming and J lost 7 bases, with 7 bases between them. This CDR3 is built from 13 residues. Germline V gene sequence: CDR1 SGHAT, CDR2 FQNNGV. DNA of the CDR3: TGTGCCAGCAGCTTAGACCCCCCACAGCCCCAGCATTTT. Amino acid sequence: CASSLDPPQPQHF.

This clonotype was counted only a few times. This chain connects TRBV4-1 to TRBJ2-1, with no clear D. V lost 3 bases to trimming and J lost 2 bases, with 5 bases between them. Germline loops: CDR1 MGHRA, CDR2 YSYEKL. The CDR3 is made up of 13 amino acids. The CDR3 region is CASSQDPYNEQFF. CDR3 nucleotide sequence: TGCGCCAGCAGCCAGGATCCCTACAATGAGCAGTTCTTC.

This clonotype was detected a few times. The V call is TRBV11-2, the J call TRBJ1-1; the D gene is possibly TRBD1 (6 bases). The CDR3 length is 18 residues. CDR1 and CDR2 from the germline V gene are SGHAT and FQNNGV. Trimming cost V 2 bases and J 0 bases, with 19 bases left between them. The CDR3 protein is CASSLRSFRGVLNTEAFF. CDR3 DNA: TGTGCCAGCAGCTTAAGGTCGTTCAGGGGCGTCCTGAACACTGAAGCTTTCTTT.

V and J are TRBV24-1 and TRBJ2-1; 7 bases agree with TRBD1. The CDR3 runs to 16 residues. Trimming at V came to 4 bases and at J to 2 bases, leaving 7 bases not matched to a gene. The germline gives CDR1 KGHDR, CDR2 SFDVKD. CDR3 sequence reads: CATSEPGTATYNEQFF. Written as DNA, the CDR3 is TGTGCCACCAGTGAGCCCGGGACAGCAACCTACAATGAGCAGTTCTTC.

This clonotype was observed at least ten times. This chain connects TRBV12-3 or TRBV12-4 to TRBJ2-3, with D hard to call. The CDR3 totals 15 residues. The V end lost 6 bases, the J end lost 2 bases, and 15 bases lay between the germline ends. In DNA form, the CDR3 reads TGTGCCAGCAGCCCCGAAGGCGGCCCCACAGATACGCAGTATTTT. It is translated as CASSPEGGPTDTQYF.

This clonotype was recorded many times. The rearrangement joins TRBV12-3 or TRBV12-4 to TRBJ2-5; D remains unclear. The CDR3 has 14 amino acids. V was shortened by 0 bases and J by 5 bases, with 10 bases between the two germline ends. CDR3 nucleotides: TGTGCCAGCAGTTTAGCTGACCACCGGGAGACCCAGTACTTC. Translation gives CASSLADHRETQYF.

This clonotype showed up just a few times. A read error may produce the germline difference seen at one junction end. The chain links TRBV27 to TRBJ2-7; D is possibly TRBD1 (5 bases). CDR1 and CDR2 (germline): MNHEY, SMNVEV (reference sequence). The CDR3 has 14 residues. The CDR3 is CASSITDTSYEQCF. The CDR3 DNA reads TGTGCCAGCAGTATAACGGACACTTCCTACGAGCAGTGCTTC.

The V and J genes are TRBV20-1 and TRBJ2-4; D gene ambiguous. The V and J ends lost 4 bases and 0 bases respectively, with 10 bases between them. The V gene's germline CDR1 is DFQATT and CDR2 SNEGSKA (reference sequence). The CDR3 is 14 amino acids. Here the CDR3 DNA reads TGCAGTGCTACCGGAACATTAGCCAAAAACATTCAGTACTTC. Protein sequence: CSATGTLAKNIQYF.

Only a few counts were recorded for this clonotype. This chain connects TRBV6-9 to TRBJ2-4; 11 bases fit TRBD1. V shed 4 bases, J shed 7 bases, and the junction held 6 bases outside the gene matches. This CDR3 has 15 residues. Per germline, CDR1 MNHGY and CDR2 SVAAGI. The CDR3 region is CASSSPGTGGNIQYF. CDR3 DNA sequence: TGTGCCAGCAGTTCTCCCGGGACAGGGGGTAACATTCAGTACTTC.

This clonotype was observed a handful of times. The CDR3: CAISAQGGPGNTIYF. As DNA, the CDR3 is TGTGCCATCAGTGCCCAAGGAGGGCCTGGAAACACCATATATTTT. The rearrangement joins TRBV10-3 to TRBJ1-3, with unresolved D. Trimming stripped 4 bases from V and 2 bases from J, with 12 bases between. Germline V gives CDR1 ENHRY, CDR2 SYGVKD. The CDR3 sequence is 15 residues long.

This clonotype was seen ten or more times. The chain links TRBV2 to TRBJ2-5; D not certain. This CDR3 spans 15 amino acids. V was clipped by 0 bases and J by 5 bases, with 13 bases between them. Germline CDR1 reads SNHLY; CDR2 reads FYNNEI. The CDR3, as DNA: TGTGCCAGCAGTGAAGCGCTTCTAGGTCGGGAGACCCAGTACTTC. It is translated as CASSEALLGRETQYF.

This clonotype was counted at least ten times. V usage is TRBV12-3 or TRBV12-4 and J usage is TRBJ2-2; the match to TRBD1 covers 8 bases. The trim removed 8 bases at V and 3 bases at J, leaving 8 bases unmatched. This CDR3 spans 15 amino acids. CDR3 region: CASEDRVHDTGELFF. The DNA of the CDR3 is TGTGCCAGCGAGGACAGGGTTCATGACACCGGGGAGCTGTTTTTT.

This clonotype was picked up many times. DNA of the CDR3: TGCAGCGTTGACACGAACACCGGGGAGCTGTTTTTT. This sequence encodes CSVDTNTGELFF. The rearrangement links TRBV29-1 to TRBJ2-2; D is uncertain. V was cut by 3 bases and J by 0 bases, with 2 bases left in between. CDR1 and CDR2 (germline): SQVTM, ANQGSEA. The CDR3 consists of 12 residues.

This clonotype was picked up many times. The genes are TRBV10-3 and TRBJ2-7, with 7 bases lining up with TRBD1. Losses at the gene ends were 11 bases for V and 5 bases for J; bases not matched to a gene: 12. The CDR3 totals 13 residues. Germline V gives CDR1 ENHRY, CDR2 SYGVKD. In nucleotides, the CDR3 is TGTGCCTTATCGACAGGGCGGTGGGACGAGCAGTACTTC. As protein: CALSTGRWDEQYF.

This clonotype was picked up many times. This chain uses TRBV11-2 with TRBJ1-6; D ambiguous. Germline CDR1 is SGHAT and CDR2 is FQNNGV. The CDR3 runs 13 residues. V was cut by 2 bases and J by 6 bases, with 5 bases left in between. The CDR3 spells CASSLLRNSPLHF. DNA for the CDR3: TGTGCCAGCAGCTTACTTCGTAATTCACCCCTCCACTTT.

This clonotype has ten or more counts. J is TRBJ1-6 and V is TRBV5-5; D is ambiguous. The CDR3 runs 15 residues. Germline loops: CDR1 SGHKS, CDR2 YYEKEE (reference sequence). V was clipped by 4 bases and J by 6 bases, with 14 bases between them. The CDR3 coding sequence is TGTGCCAGCAGCCTTGGATGGAGCAGTAATTCACCCCTCCACTTT. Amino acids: CASSLGWSSNSPLHF.

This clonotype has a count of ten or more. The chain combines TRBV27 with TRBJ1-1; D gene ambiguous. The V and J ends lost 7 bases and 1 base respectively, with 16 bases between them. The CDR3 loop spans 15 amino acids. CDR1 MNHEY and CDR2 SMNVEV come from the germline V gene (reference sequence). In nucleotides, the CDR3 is TGTGCCAGCAATTCTGCGGGCCAACGGAACACTGAAGCTTTCTTT. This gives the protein CASNSAGQRNTEAFF.

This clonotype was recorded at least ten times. The CDR3 protein is CASRVGQGALGANVLTF. The CDR3 nucleotides are TGTGCCAGCAGAGTTGGACAGGGGGCGTTAGGGGCCAACGTCCTGACTTTC. This sequence joins TRBV2 and TRBJ2-6; 11 bases are shared with TRBD1. Losses at the gene ends were 6 bases for V and 4 bases for J; bases not matched to a gene: 8. The CDR3 runs to 17 residues. CDR1 and CDR2 (germline): SNHLY, FYNNEI.

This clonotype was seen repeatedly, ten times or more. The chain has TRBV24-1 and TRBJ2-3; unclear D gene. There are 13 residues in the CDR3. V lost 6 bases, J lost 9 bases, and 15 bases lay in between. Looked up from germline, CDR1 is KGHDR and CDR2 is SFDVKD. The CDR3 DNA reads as TGTGCCACCAGTTCCAGAGGCGCAAGGACGCAGTATTTT. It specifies CATSSRGARTQYF.

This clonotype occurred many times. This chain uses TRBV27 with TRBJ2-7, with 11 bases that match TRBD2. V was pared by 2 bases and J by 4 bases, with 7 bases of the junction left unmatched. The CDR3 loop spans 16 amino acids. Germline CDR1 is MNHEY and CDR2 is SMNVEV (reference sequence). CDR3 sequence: CASSLAATSGIYEQYF. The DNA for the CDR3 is TGTGCCAGCAGTTTAGCAGCGACTAGCGGGATTTACGAGCAGTACTTC.

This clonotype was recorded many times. The CDR3 loop is CASSLQTSGNEKLFF. CDR3 sequence (DNA): TGTGCCAGCAGTCTCCAGACAAGCGGTAATGAAAAACTGTTTTTT. This rearrangement joins TRBV6-1 to TRBJ1-4; D gene uncertain. There are 15 residues in the CDR3. Germline assignment: CDR1 MNHNS and CDR2 SASEGT. Trimming shortened V by 5 bases and J by 4 bases, and 14 bases separated the two germline ends.

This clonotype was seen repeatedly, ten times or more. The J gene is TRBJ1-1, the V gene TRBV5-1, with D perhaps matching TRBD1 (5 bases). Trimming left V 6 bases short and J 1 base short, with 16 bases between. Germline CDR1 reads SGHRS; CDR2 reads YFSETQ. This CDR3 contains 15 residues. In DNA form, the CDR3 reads TGCGCCAGCATTGCGGGGGGACGGGGGAACACTGAAGCTTTCTTT. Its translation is CASIAGGRGNTEAFF. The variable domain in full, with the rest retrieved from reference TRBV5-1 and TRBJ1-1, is KAGVTQTPRYLIKTRGQQVTLSCSPISGHRSVSWYQQTPGQGLQFLFEYFSETQRNKGNFPGRFSGRQFSNSRSEMNVSTLELGDSALYLCASIAGGRGNTEAFFGQGTRLTVV.